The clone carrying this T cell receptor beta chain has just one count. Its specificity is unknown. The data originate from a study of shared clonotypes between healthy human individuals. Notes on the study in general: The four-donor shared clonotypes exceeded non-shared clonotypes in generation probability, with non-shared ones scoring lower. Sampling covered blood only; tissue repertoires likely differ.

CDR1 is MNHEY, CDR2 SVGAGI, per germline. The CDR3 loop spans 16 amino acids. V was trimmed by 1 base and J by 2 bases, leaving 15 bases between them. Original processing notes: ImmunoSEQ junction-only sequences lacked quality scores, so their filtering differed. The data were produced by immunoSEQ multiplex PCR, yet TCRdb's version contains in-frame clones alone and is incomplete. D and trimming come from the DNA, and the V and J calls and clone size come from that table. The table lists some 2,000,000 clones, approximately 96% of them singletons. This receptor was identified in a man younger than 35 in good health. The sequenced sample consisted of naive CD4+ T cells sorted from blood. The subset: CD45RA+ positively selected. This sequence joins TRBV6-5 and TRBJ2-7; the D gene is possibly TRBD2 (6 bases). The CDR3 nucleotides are TGTGCCAGCAGTTACTTAACCGGGAGTAGGCCCTACGAGCAGTACTTC. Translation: CASSYLTGSRPYEQYF.